The T cell receptor (beta chain) under discussion was sequenced for a study of blood T cell repertoires in COVID-19. For the study at large: The analysed material was cDNA or gDNA that came from T cells, B-cell-depleted T cells, or PBMCs.

This clone appeared a single time. The CDR3 totals 15 residues. Germline V gene sequence: CDR1 SGDLS, CDR2 YYNGEE. V shed 4 bases and J 4 bases; nucleotides not matched to a gene: 11. Produced via immunoSEQ multiplex PCR; TCRdb's table is partial and in-frame only. This table has over 300,000 clones, roughly 83% appearing once. V is TRBV9 and J is TRBJ2-7; 7 nucleotides match TRBD1. The receptor comes from a woman between 45 and 65 years old with acute or convalescent COVID-19. The material sequenced was peripheral blood. CDR3 nucleotide sequence: TGTGCCAGCAGCCCACGACAGGGTGTGGGGTACGAGCAGTACTTC. This encodes CASSPRQGVGYEQYF.